This is a list of T cell receptor beta chains from one sample in a study of blood T cell repertoires in COVID-19. Sequencing was performed with immunoSEQ multiplex PCR; in TCRdb, only in-frame clones are kept and a portion is missing. Of around 78,000 clones listed, roughly 90% are singletons. What was sequenced was peripheral blood. The receptors come from a man between 50 and 59 years old with active or convalescent COVID-19. The CDR3 runs from the conserved cysteine through the conserved F or W. The order of the fields is V gene, J gene, D gene, clone size, CDR3 DNA, CDR3 protein. A D gene is named only where the DNA matches it firmly. Clone size is given for some rows only: seen once, a few or many times, or a class if the clone is expanded.

>TRBV6-1|TRBJ2-1|TRBD2|once
TGTGCCAGCAGTAACGGACTAGCGGGTTTCAATGAGCAGTTCTTC
CASSNGLAGFNEQFF
>TRBV3-1/TRBV3-2|TRBJ2-7|TRBD1|-
TGTGCCAGCAGCCCGTGGGACAGGGTAGGCGAGCAGTACTTC
CASSPWDRVGEQYF
>TRBV5-6|TRBJ1-2|TRBD1|-
TGTGCCAGCAGCTTGGGACAGGGGAGGAGCTACACCTTC
CASSLGQGRSYTF
>TRBV27|TRBJ1-1|TRBD1|-
TGTGCCAGCAGTCGGGACAGGACAAGGGCCACTGAAGCTTTCTTT
CASSRDRTRATEAFF
>TRBV19|TRBJ1-5|-|-
TGTGCCAGTAGTTCGAAGTGGAGGGATCATCAGCCCCAGCATTTT
CASSSKWRDHQPQHF
>TRBV5-6|TRBJ1-2|TRBD1|-
TGTGCCAGCAGTTGGGACAGGGGCCTTGGGGACACCTTC
CASSWDRGLGDTF
>TRBV10-1|TRBJ2-2|-|-
TGCGCCAGCAGCGGGGACACCGGGGAGCTGTTTTTT
CASSGDTGELFF
>TRBV5-6|TRBJ2-7|-|-
TGTGCCAGCAGCTCGGGGACACACGAGCAGTACTTC
CASSSGTHEQYF
>TRBV14|TRBJ2-7|TRBD1|-
TGTGCCAGCAGCCGGACAGGAGGACACTACGAGCAGTACTTC
CASSRTGGHYEQYF
>TRBV19|TRBJ1-5|TRBD1|-
TGTGCCAGTAGTAGACCGGGACAGTCCTATAGCAATCAGCCCCAGCATTTT
CASSRPGQSYSNQPQHF
>TRBV11-2|TRBJ1-2|-|-
TGTGCCAGCAGCACTCGGGTGACGGACTATGGCTACACCTTC
CASSTRVTDYGYTF
>TRBV5-1|TRBJ2-3|TRBD2|once
TGCGCCAGCAAGCGGGGGCCCAACACAGATACGCAGTATTTT
CASKRGPNTDTQYF
>TRBV11-2|TRBJ2-7|-|-
TGTGCCAGCAGCTTCGGAGGGTTCTACGAGCAGTACTTC
CASSFGGFYEQYF
>TRBV5-5|TRBJ2-2|TRBD1|-
TGTGCCAGCAGCTTGGAACCACAGGGGGCGAACACCGGGGAGCTGTTTTTT
CASSLEPQGANTGELFF
>TRBV29-1|TRBJ2-7|TRBD1|few
TGCAGCGTTGGGGACAGTTACTCCTACGAGCAGTACTTC
CSVGDSYSYEQYF
>TRBV19|TRBJ2-2|-|-
TGTGCCAGTAGCCTGGGACACATCGGGGAGCTGTTTTTT
CASSLGHIGELFF
>TRBV7-9|TRBJ2-3|-|few
TGTGCCAGCAGCTTTTCCGGGTCAGATACGCAGTATTTT
CASSFSGSDTQYF
>TRBV19|TRBJ2-3|-|-
TGTGCCAGTAACCGGGGGATCACAGATACGCAGTATTTT
CASNRGITDTQYF
>TRBV12-3/TRBV12-4|TRBJ1-1|-|-
TGTGCCAGCAGTTTAGCAGTACAGGGCCAAGCTTTCTTT
CASSLAVQGQAFF
>TRBV28|TRBJ1-2|-|-
TGTGCCAGCACCGGGGATCTGGCGGGCTACACCTTC
CASTGDLAGYTF
>TRBV5-1|TRBJ2-1|TRBD2|-
TGCGCCAGCAGCTTGGCCCTATTAGCCGGGACTAGCGGCAGTAATGAGCAGTTCTTC
CASSLALLAGTSGSNEQFF
>TRBV5-1|TRBJ2-3|TRBD1|-
TGCGCCAGCAGCCGGGACAGAGGCACAGATACGCAGTATTTT
CASSRDRGTDTQYF
>TRBV10-3|TRBJ2-3|-|-
TGTGCCGTACAGGGAATGCTAGCGGTATCTCCTAGCACAGATACGCAGTATTTT
CAVQGMLAVSPSTDTQYF